This is a list of T cell receptor beta chains from one sample in a study of cytomegalovirus exposure and HLA in healthy donors. Measured with immunoSEQ multiplex PCR; TCRdb has only the in-frame clones, and not every one. The sample comprises approximately 110,000 clones, roughly 70% of which are singletons, and around 4.3% rests with the top ten. Sequencing used PBMCs. All receptors come from a woman aged 35 to 49 in good health and CMV-seropositive. Both conserved end residues are part of each CDR3. The D gene is left open where the match is weak. Expanded clones get a size class; other rows say once, few or many, or leave the size out.

j_call	d_call	clone_size	v_call	cdr3_aa	cdr3_nt
TRBJ1-1	TRBD1	.	TRBV15	CATSRGGTGNTEAFF	TGTGCCACCAGCAGAGGAGGGACAGGTAACACTGAAGCTTTCTTT
TRBJ2-1	.	once	TRBV7-3	CASSLRSGFVNEQFF	TGTGCCAGCAGCTTAAGGTCGGGATTCGTAAATGAGCAGTTCTTC
TRBJ2-5	TRBD2	.	TRBV13	CASSIDPREGETQYF	TGTGCCAGCAGCATAGACCCCAGGGAGGGGGAGACCCAGTACTTC
TRBJ1-4	.	.	TRBV7-3	CASSPSTGPNEKLFF	TGTGCCAGCAGCCCGTCGACAGGACCTAATGAAAAACTGTTTTTT
TRBJ1-3	.	.	TRBV9	CASSATLTGNTIYF	TGTGCCAGCAGCGCGACATTAACTGGAAACACCATATATTTT
TRBJ2-5	.	.	TRBV4-3	CASSQIRTQYF	TGCGCCAGCAGCCAAATCCGGACCCAGTACTTC
TRBJ2-3	.	.	TRBV2	CASNSGLGTDTQYF	TGTGCCAGCAATTCGGGACTCGGCACAGATACGCAGTATTTT
TRBJ2-2	TRBD1	.	TRBV5-1	CASSIGTGGAGELFF	TGCGCCAGCAGCATAGGGACAGGCGGGGCCGGGGAGCTGTTTTTT
TRBJ2-1	TRBD2	.	TRBV19	CASSIVPSGSSYNEQFF	TGTGCCAGTAGTATTGTCCCTAGCGGTAGCTCCTACAATGAGCAGTTCTTC
TRBJ2-3	.	.	TRBV5-1	CASSLASYTDTQYF	TGCGCCAGCAGCTTGGCTTCCTACACAGATACGCAGTATTTT
TRBJ2-3	TRBD1	once	TRBV6-6	CASSTGTGSTDTQYF	TGTGCCAGCAGCACCGGGACAGGAAGCACAGATACGCAGTATTTT
TRBJ1-6	.	few	TRBV19	CACQHTPGGPSPLHF	TGTGCCTGCCAACACACCCCCGGGGGGCCATCACCCCTCCACTTT
TRBJ2-1	TRBD2	.	TRBV5-1	CASSLAGRGYNEQFF	TGCGCCAGCAGCTTGGCCGGGAGGGGGTACAATGAGCAGTTCTTC
TRBJ2-1	TRBD2	.	TRBV7-3	CASSEYRGRAPLGNEQFF	TGTGCCAGCAGCGAGTACCGCGGGAGGGCCCCCCTAGGGAATGAGCAGTTCTTC
TRBJ2-7	TRBD1	.	TRBV7-3	CASSTGTENEQYF	TGTGCCAGCAGCACCGGGACAGAAAACGAGCAGTACTTC
TRBJ1-2	.	once	TRBV27	CASSLGRNYGYTF	TGTGCCAGCAGTTTGGGCAGAAACTATGGCTACACCTTC
TRBJ2-7	.	.	TRBV6-5	CASSYLAVSSYEQYF	TGTGCCAGCAGTTACCTGGCGGTCAGCTCCTACGAGCAGTACTTC
TRBJ2-3	TRBD2	few	TRBV19	CASNPGGRTDTQYF	TGTGCCAGTAATCCCGGGGGGAGGACAGATACGCAGTATTTT
TRBJ1-5	.	.	TRBV7-8	CASRDNFGNQPQHF	TGTGCCAGCAGAGACAACTTTGGCAATCAGCCCCAGCATTTT
TRBJ1-2	.	.	TRBV20-1	CSAREGGGYTF	TGCAGTGCTAGAGAGGGAGGTGGCTACACCTTC
TRBJ2-3	TRBD1	.	TRBV30	CAWSGTGSRDTQYF	TGTGCCTGGAGTGGGACAGGGAGCAGAGATACGCAGTATTTT
TRBJ2-5	.	.	TRBV10-3	CAISDTGEETQYF	TGTGCCATCAGTGATACAGGAGAAGAGACCCAGTACTTC
TRBJ2-1	TRBD2	.	TRBV5-1	CASSLKASGGPSPQRHEQFF	TGCGCCAGCAGCTTGAAGGCTAGCGGGGGGCCGAGCCCCCAACGCCATGAGCAGTTCTTC
TRBJ1-6	.	.	TRBV7-9	CASSSRGLNSPLHF	TGTGCCAGCAGCTCTAGGGGTCTTAATTCACCCCTCCACTTT
TRBJ2-7	TRBD2	.	TRBV5-1	CASSLVGTSGRPYEQYF	TGCGCCAGCAGCTTGGTGGGGACTAGCGGACGACCCTACGAGCAGTACTTC
TRBJ2-7	.	.	TRBV18	CASSPGAGRSYEQYF	TGTGCCAGCTCACCAGGGGCAGGGCGTTCCTACGAGCAGTACTTC
TRBJ1-2	.	.	TRBV19	CASSTNYGYTF	TGTGCCAGTAGCACTAACTATGGCTACACCTTC
TRBJ1-2	TRBD1	.	TRBV7-9	CSSSFGTGGNDYGYTF	TGTTCCAGCAGCTTCGGGACAGGGGGCAATGACTATGGCTACACCTTC
TRBJ1-3	.	once	TRBV19	CASSWELGNTIYF	TGTGCCAGTAGCTGGGAGTTGGGAAACACCATATATTTT
TRBJ2-1	.	.	TRBV2	CASTQTGPSYSYNEQFF	TGTGCCAGCACTCAAACAGGGCCTTCCTACTCCTACAATGAGCAGTTCTTC
TRBJ2-3	.	.	TRBV11-3	CASSPNGWGTDTQYF	TGTGCCAGCAGCCCTAACGGGTGGGGCACAGATACGCAGTATTTT
TRBJ2-3	TRBD2	.	TRBV6-1	CASSEGPLAGGRDTQYF	TGTGCCAGCAGTGAAGGGCCACTAGCGGGGGGGAGAGATACGCAGTATTTT
TRBJ2-7	TRBD1	few	TRBV9	CASSGGPGQANEQYF	TGTGCCAGCAGCGGAGGGCCGGGACAGGCAAACGAGCAGTACTTC
TRBJ1-5	TRBD1	.	TRBV19	CASSIDLWTGSNQPQHF	TGTGCCAGTAGTATAGATCTTTGGACAGGGTCGAATCAGCCCCAGCATTTT
TRBJ2-3	TRBD2	few	TRBV4-2	CASSRQGSASGGGTTDTQYF	TGTGCCAGCAGCCGACAGGGTTCAGCTAGCGGGGGCGGTACTACAGATACGCAGTATTTT
TRBJ1-1	.	.	TRBV13	CASQLRGGEAFF	TGTGCCAGCCAACTGCGGGGGGGCGAAGCTTTCTTT
TRBJ2-7	.	.	TRBV12-5	CASGLRGEQYF	TGTGCTAGTGGCCTAAGAGGCGAGCAGTACTTC
TRBJ2-4	.	.	TRBV30	CAWSKGLISNIQYF	TGTGCCTGGAGCAAGGGACTTATTTCAAACATTCAGTACTTC
TRBJ2-3	TRBD2	.	TRBV29-1	CSVDGGGTDTQYF	TGCAGCGTTGATGGGGGGGGCACAGATACGCAGTATTTT
TRBJ2-3	TRBD2	.	TRBV11-2	CASSRLAGFTDTQYF	TGTGCCAGCAGTCGACTAGCGGGGTTCACAGATACGCAGTATTTT
TRBJ2-2	TRBD2	.	TRBV9	CASSVSGSNGELFF	TGTGCCAGCAGCGTTAGCGGGTCGAACGGGGAGCTGTTTTTT
TRBJ2-2	TRBD2	.	TRBV7-9	CSSSLLAGGPPGGELFF	TGTTCCAGCAGCCTACTAGCGGGAGGGCCTCCAGGCGGGGAGCTGTTTTTT
TRBJ1-2	.	.	TRBV11-2	CASSLRSVGSPYGYTF	TGTGCCAGCAGCTTGAGGAGTGTAGGCAGTCCCTATGGCTACACCTTC
TRBJ1-1	.	.	TRBV10-3	CAISEWAGMNTEAFF	TGTGCCATCAGTGAGTGGGCAGGGATGAACACTGAAGCTTTCTTT
TRBJ1-2	TRBD1	few	TRBV5-6	CASSLGATGLGGYTF	TGTGCCAGCAGCTTGGGTGCGACAGGGTTAGGTGGCTACACCTTC
TRBJ2-7	.	few	TRBV5-1	CASSPSEVVSYEQYF	TGCGCCAGCAGCCCGTCGGAGGTGGTAAGCTACGAGCAGTACTTC